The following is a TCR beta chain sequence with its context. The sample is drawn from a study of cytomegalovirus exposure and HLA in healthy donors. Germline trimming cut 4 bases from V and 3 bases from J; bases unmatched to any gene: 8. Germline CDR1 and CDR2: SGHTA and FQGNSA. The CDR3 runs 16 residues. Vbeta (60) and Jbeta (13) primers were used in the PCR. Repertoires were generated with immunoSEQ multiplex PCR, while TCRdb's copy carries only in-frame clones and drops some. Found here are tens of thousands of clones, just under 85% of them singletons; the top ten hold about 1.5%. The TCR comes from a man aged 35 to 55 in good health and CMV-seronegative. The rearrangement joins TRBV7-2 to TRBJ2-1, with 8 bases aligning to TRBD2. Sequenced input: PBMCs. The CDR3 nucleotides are TGTGCCAGCAGCTCACGGGGGAGCGGGGGCTACAATGAGCAGTTCTTC. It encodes CASSSRGSGGYNEQFF.